This TCR beta chain was sequenced during a study of TIL therapy for anti-PD-1-resistant metastatic lung cancer. Study summary: Most patients had lung adenocarcinoma; a handful of tumors were EGFR-mutant, two ALK-rearranged; half smoked currently or formerly.

This clone was counted only a few times. The time point is: pre-treatment sample, taken before nivolumab and TIL therapy. The tumor samples were excised metastases, mostly pleural nodules or supraclavicular lymph nodes. Tumor harvest preceded PD-1/PD-L1 blockade, followed by nivolumab treatment. Germline CDR1 reads SGHTA; CDR2 reads FQGNSA. V was pared by 0 bases and J by 2 bases, with 1 base of the junction left unmatched. This CDR3 is built from 17 residues. The immunoSEQ assay was v3. The data were produced by immunoSEQ multiplex PCR, yet TCRdb's version contains in-frame clones alone and is incomplete. The sample yields more than 90,000 clones, 55% to 75% seen once.

The chain has TRBV7-2 and TRBJ2-1; 13 nucleotides match TRBD2. Sequenced here: tumor tissue, sampled at baseline. The clonotype originates from a person between 30 and 79 years old with non-small cell lung cancer. CDR3 DNA sequence: TGTGCCAGCAGCTTAGCACTAGCGGGAGGGCCCTACAATGAGCAGTTCTTC. Amino acids: CASSLALAGGPYNEQFF.